These T cell receptor beta chains were read from a single sample in a study of beta chain features in type 1 diabetes. Using immunoSEQ multiplex PCR, the repertoire was profiled, and TCRdb retains in-frame clones only, with some absent. The data hold about 360,000 clones, with approximately 12% observed a single time. Sequenced input: naive CD4+ T cells from blood. All receptors come from a young man in good health. CDR3s include the opening cysteine and the closing phenylalanine or tryptophan. D genes are given only for firm matches. Rows may omit the clone size; those that give it use once, few, many or a size class.

d_call clone_size j_call v_call cdr3_nt cdr3_aa
- - TRBJ2-7 TRBV6-6 TGTGCCAGCAGTACAGCAACCTACGAGCAGTACTTC CASSTATYEQYF
- - TRBJ2-4 TRBV30 TGTGCCTGGAGTGTCTGGCGGGGACTAGCCAAAAACATTCAGTACTTC CAWSVWRGLAKNIQYF
TRBD1 - TRBJ2-3 TRBV7-9 TGTGCCAGCAGCCCGGGACAGCATAGCACAGATACGCAGTATTTT CASSPGQHSTDTQYF
TRBD2 - TRBJ2-2 TRBV19 TGTGCCACGTCCCAGCGGGGAGGGACCGGGGAGCTGTTTTTT CATSQRGGTGELFF
TRBD2 - TRBJ2-7 TRBV7-9 TGTGCCAGCAGCCCACATAGCGGGCCGGCCTACGAGCAGTACTTC CASSPHSGPAYEQYF
TRBD1 - TRBJ2-7 TRBV4-3 TGCGCCAGCAGCCCTGAAGTGCAAACTCCGGGACAGGTAGGGGGCCGATCCTACGAGCAGTACTTC CASSPEVQTPGQVGGRSYEQYF
TRBD1 few TRBJ2-7 TRBV29-1 TGCAGCGTGACGAACCCGGGACAGGTCTCCTACGAGCAGTACTTC CSVTNPGQVSYEQYF
TRBD2 - TRBJ2-3 TRBV9 TGTGCCAGCAGCGGAGGTCTAGCGGGATTCTATGATACGCAGTATTTT CASSGGLAGFYDTQYF
TRBD1 few TRBJ1-2 TRBV7-9 TGTGCCAGCAGCTTTGGTGCCGGGACAGGAACCTATGGCTACACCTTC CASSFGAGTGTYGYTF
- - TRBJ1-1 TRBV28 TGTGCCAGCAGTTTAGGGACACAGATGAACACTGAAGCTTTCTTT CASSLGTQMNTEAFF
TRBD1 few TRBJ1-2 TRBV9 TGTGCCAGCAGCCCCCGACAGGGATCTAACTATGGCTACACCTTC CASSPRQGSNYGYTF
- few TRBJ1-1 TRBV6-1 TGTGCCAGCCGCCGGGGTCTGGGGAGCACTGAAGCTTTCTTT CASRRGLGSTEAFF
- - TRBJ2-3 TRBV28 TGTGCCAGCAGTTTTGGGGCGCAGACAGATACGCAGTATTTT CASSFGAQTDTQYF
- - TRBJ1-6 TRBV6-5 TGTGCCAGCACGTGGGGGGTCAATTCACCCCTCCACTTT CASTWGVNSPLHF
- few TRBJ2-7 TRBV6-5 TGTGCCAGCACACGTACCGGGACATCCACAGGGGAGCAGTACTTC CASTRTGTSTGEQYF
- - TRBJ1-1 TRBV18 TGTGCCAGCTCCCAGGGGAGCGACCTCGAAGCTTTCTTT CASSQGSDLEAFF
- - TRBJ2-1 TRBV6-1 TGTGCCACCCGGTCCCCGGGGGACAATGAGCAGTTCTTC CATRSPGDNEQFF
TRBD1 - TRBJ1-6 TRBV4-2 TGTGCCAGCAGCCAAGACCCGACAGGGTCACCTAATTCACCCCTCCACTTT CASSQDPTGSPNSPLHF
- - TRBJ1-1 TRBV4-1 TGCGCCAGCAGCCAAGGAGGGAACGTGCCAACTGAAGCTTTCTTT CASSQGGNVPTEAFF
TRBD2 - TRBJ2-7 TRBV28 TGTGCCAGCAAAAGCGGGGGGTCCTACGAGCAGTACTTC CASKSGGSYEQYF
- - TRBJ2-5 TRBV10-3 TGTGCCATCGGCAGGGGAGAGACCCAGTACTTC CAIGRGETQYF
- - TRBJ2-1 TRBV7-2 TGTGCCAGCAGCTTTGGGCAGCACAATGAGCAGTTCTTC CASSFGQHNEQFF
TRBD1 - TRBJ1-2 TRBV5-1 TGCGCCAGCAGCTTGGGAGACAGGGACCATACCTATGGCTACACCTTC CASSLGDRDHTYGYTF
- - TRBJ2-7 TRBV19 TGTGCCAGTAGTATGGGAGCGGCTTCCTCCTACGAGCAGTACTTC CASSMGAASSYEQYF
TRBD2 few TRBJ2-7 TRBV7-2 TGTGCCAGCAGCTTTGGGACTATCCCAACCTACGAGCAGTACTTC CASSFGTIPTYEQYF
TRBD1 - TRBJ2-2 TRBV7-2 TGTGCCAGCAGCTTCCAAACAGGGGGCGCTAGGACCGGGGAGCTGTTTTTT CASSFQTGGARTGELFF
TRBD1 few TRBJ1-2 TRBV7-2 TGTGCCAGCAGCTCGCGACAGGGGGCAGATGGCTACACCTTC CASSSRQGADGYTF
- - TRBJ1-5 TRBV23-1 TGCGCCAGCAGTCTTGGGGGGAGGATTTGCAATCAGCCCCAGCATTTT CASSLGGRICNQPQHF
- few TRBJ2-7 TRBV7-2 TGTGCCAGCAGCCTAGAATCTCGCTCCTACGAGCAGTACTTC CASSLESRSYEQYF
- - TRBJ2-1 TRBV7-9 TGTGCCAGCAGCTTAGGGATCAGGGAGCAGTTCTTC CASSLGIREQFF
TRBD2 few TRBJ2-5 TRBV7-2 TGTGCCAGCAGCGCGAGAGCGGGAAGTGGTCCTCGGGAGACCCAGTACTTC CASSARAGSGPRETQYF
TRBD1 - TRBJ2-5 TRBV30 TGTGCCTGGAGTGTAGGCCAGGGGGCTATTGTGGGGGTCCCCAGGACTATATTGCGAGAGACCCAGTACTTC CAWSVGQGAIVGVPRTILRETQYF
TRBD1 - TRBJ1-5 TRBV27 TGTGCCAGCGCGATGACCGGGACAGCGGCTAGCCAGCCCCAGCATTTT CASAMTGTAASQPQHF
- few TRBJ2-2 TRBV7-8 TGTGCCAGCAGCTTCCGACTTGACACCGGGGAGCTGTTTTTT CASSFRLDTGELFF
TRBD2 - TRBJ2-7 TRBV5-1 TGCGCCAGCAGCTTGGCCCCAAGCGGGGGCAGCCCCTACGAGCAGTACTTC CASSLAPSGGSPYEQYF
- few TRBJ2-5 TRBV28 TGTGCCAGCAGTTTACCCCAACAGGGAATGTTGAAGGAGACCCAGTACTTC CASSLPQQGMLKETQYF
- few TRBJ1-5 TRBV30 TGTGCCTGGAGCGAGGAGGAACAGCCCCAGCATTTT CAWSEEEQPQHF
- - TRBJ2-1 TRBV4-3 TGCGCCAGCAGCCAAGTCGGGCGGGGGCACAATGAGCAGTTCTTC CASSQVGRGHNEQFF
- few TRBJ2-1 TRBV30 TGTGCCTGGAGGAATTTCGGGACTCTTAACTACAATGAGCAGTTCTTC CAWRNFGTLNYNEQFF
TRBD1 - TRBJ1-2 TRBV9 TGTGCCAGCAGCGTACAGGGGGCGATGGATGGCTACACCTTC CASSVQGAMDGYTF
TRBD2 few TRBJ2-3 TRBV28 TGTGCCAGCAGTCCTTTGGGACTAGCGGGAGTTCGTACGCAGTATTTT CASSPLGLAGVRTQYF
TRBD1 - TRBJ1-6 TRBV28 TGTGCCAGCAGTGTCACAGGGGTTGATTCACCCCTCCACTTT CASSVTGVDSPLHF
- - TRBJ2-2 TRBV5-1 TGCGCCAGCAGCGACACGGTCACGAACACCGGGGAGCTGTTTTTT CASSDTVTNTGELFF